This TCR beta chain was obtained from a study of cytomegalovirus exposure and HLA in healthy donors. PCR employed 60 Vbeta and 13 Jbeta primers. Profiling relied on immunoSEQ multiplex PCR, and the TCRdb table lists in-frame clones only, not all of them. The sample has fewer than 150,000 clones; approximately 80% are singletons. The TCR originated in a man aged 50-59 years in good health and CMV-seropositive. Sequencing input: PBMCs.

The CDR3 region is CASSQGPGGAERSQETQYF. The CDR3 DNA is TGCGCCAGCAGCCAAGGGCCAGGGGGCGCGGAGAGGAGCCAAGAGACCCAGTACTTC. The chain uses TRBV4-1 and TRBJ2-5, with TRBD1 matching 8 bases. The CDR3 runs 19 residues. With V trimmed by 1 base and J by 1 base, 14 bases remained unmatched. Germline V gene data show CDR1 as MGHRA and CDR2 as YSYEKL.